These 23 T cell receptor beta chains originate from one sample sequenced in a study of blood T cells in healthy people across ages. PCR was performed a second time for about 6 to 11 cycles using a sample-barcoded 5' primer and a J-beta primer mix. TCRdb reanalysed the 5' RACE reads using MiXCR and keeps one entry per CDR3 protein. The sample has more than 900,000 distinct CDR3 sequences; under 35% are singletons. This sample was shared with a second study, whose subject was T cells of mothers and their children.

Sequenced sample: blood. Receptors were obtained from a woman in her thirties or forties in good health.

This clonotype was seen a handful of times. The rearrangement uses TRBV11-2 and TRBJ2-3, with D possibly being TRBD1 (6 bases). Trimming cost V 0 bases and J 2 bases, with 9 bases left between them. The CDR3 is 15 residues long. Germline CDR1 and CDR2: SGHAT and FQNNGV. The CDR3 protein is CASSLDRTVTDTQYF. CDR3 nucleotides: TGTGCCAGCAGCTTAGATCGGACAGTCACAGATACGCAGTATTTT.

The table lists this clonotype with a few counts. A junction boundary mismatches the germline segment, possibly from a read error. This chain uses TRBV5-1 with TRBJ2-6; a possible D gene is TRBD1 (5 bases). Germline values: CDR1 SGHRS, CDR2 YFSETQ. CDR3 size: 16 residues. The CDR3 loop is CVSSRVQGSGANVLTF. The CDR3 bases are TGCGTCAGCAGCCGAGTTCAGGGATCTGGGGCCAACGTCCTGACTTTC. Together with reference TRBV5-1 and TRBJ2-6, the CDR3 gives the full variable domain: KAGVTQTPRYLIKTRGQQVTLSCSPISGHRSVSWYQQTPGQGLQFLFEYFSETQRNKGNFPGRFSGRQFSNSRSEMNVSTLELGDSALYLCVSSRVQGSGANVLTFGAGSRLTVL.

Turning to this clonotype: This may arise from a read error, as a much more abundant clone is one base away. The DNA is left out, because the CDR3 cannot be placed on it with certainty; the CDR3 is given as TCRdb lists it. The gene calls are TRBV6-6 and TRBJ1-1; no DNA check was done on the table's D call, TRBD1. Per germline, CDR1 MNHNY and CDR2 SVGAGI (reference sequence). With termini counted, the CDR3 has 17 amino acids. The CDR3 sequence is CASWGAGTDTMNTEAIF.

About this clonotype itself: Given a much more abundant clone one base away, this may be a read error. In nucleotides, the CDR3 is TGTGCCAGCAGCTTATCGCCAAGCAATCAGCCCCGGCATTTT. Protein: CASSLSPSNQPRHF. The chain recombines TRBV7-8 with TRBJ1-5; D gene uncertain. Germline CDR1 reads SGHVS; CDR2 reads FQNEAQ. This CDR3 has 14 residues.

This clonotype was seen at least ten times. The rearrangement uses TRBV30 and TRBJ2-7; D may be TRBD2 (5 bases). Germline CDR1 GTSNPN, CDR2 SVGIG (reference sequence). This CDR3 has 13 amino acids. Trimming removed 4 bases at V and 5 bases at J, with 15 bases between. The CDR3 sequence: CAWKDSYLNEQYF. Written as DNA, the CDR3 is TGTGCCTGGAAGGACTCCTATCTTAACGAGCAGTACTTC.

The chain has TRBV28 and TRBJ1-5, with 7 positions matching TRBD1. V dropped 6 bases and J dropped 7; count of bases not matched to a gene: 9. There are 14 residues in the CDR3. CDR1 and CDR2 from the germline V gene are MDHEN and SYDVKM. The CDR3 reads CASRSGGAQQPQHF. The CDR3 DNA reads TGTGCCAGCAGATCAGGGGGGGCGCAACAGCCCCAGCATTTT.

The V and J genes are TRBV12-3 or TRBV12-4 and TRBJ1-2; 7 bases align to TRBD1. The CDR3 runs 15 residues. After removal of 4 bases from V and 7 bases from J, the junction contained 12 bases not matched to a gene. The CDR3: CASSSTVRGLGGYTF. The CDR3 DNA reads as TGTGCCAGCAGTTCAACAGTAAGGGGGCTGGGTGGCTACACCTTC.

This clonotype was seen more than once but under ten times. This sequence joins TRBV12-3 or TRBV12-4 and TRBJ1-2, with TRBD1 matching over 7 bases. The CDR3 has 15 residues. J was trimmed by 2 bases and V by 7 bases; bases with no gene match: 10. CDR3 sequence reads: CASTTRTGLNYGYTF. The DNA of the CDR3 is TGTGCCAGCACCACTAGGACAGGCTTAAACTATGGCTACACCTTC.

This clonotype was seen a few times. A much larger clonotype is one base distant, so this may be a read error. V usage is TRBV15 and J usage is TRBJ2-7; D not resolved. The CDR3 length is 14 residues. CDR1 and CDR2 from the germline V gene are LNHNV and YYDKDF (reference sequence). The CDR3 coding sequence is TGTGCCACCTGCAGAGACAAGGACCTCTACGAGCAGTACTTC. This gives the protein CATCRDKDLYEQYF.

This clonotype was detected many times. V gene TRBV20-1 combines with J gene TRBJ2-7; the D is unclear. The CDR3 sequence is 12 residues long. V lost 4 bases and J lost 1, with 8 bases in between. Germline V gene lookup returns CDR1 DFQATT and CDR2 SNEGSKA (reference sequence). Written as DNA, the CDR3 is TGCAGTGCTACGACACCGTCCTACGAGCAGTACTTC. This encodes CSATTPSYEQYF.

This clonotype was observed many times. The junction and the germline gene differ at one end; a read error may be behind it. Here the CDR3 reads CASSLDPLQGPVIGQYF. The CDR3 coding sequence is TGCGCCAGCAGTTTGGACCCACTTCAGGGCCCCGTTATTGGGCAGTACTTC. The chain joins TRBV5-1 to TRBJ2-5; D possibly corresponds to TRBD1 (5 bases). The CDR3 has 17 residues. Germline V gene sequence: CDR1 SGHRS, CDR2 YFSETQ.

The sample holds a few counts of this clonotype. The V and J genes are TRBV20-1 and TRBJ1-6; D is unresolved. Germline V gene lookup returns CDR1 DFQATT and CDR2 SNEGSKA (reference sequence). This CDR3 spans 13 amino acids. V lost 2 bases to trimming and J lost 7 bases, with 9 bases between them. The CDR3 DNA sequence: TGCAGTGCTAGACAGGAAGGGAATTCACCCCTCCACTTT. It yields the protein CSARQEGNSPLHF.

This clonotype has just a few counts. The chain recombines TRBV20-1 with TRBJ2-7, with 8 bases that match TRBD1. This CDR3 is built from 14 residues. The J segment lost 0 bases and the V segment lost 5 bases, leaving 6 bases of the junction unmatched. Germline CDR1 DFQATT, CDR2 SNEGSKA (reference sequence). The CDR3 DNA reads TGCAGTGCTTCCCGGGACAGGAACTCCTACGAGCAGTACTTC. This codes for CSASRDRNSYEQYF.

This clonotype was observed a handful of times. This sequence joins TRBV10-3 and TRBJ2-1, with TRBD2 matching over 8 bases. There are 12 residues in the CDR3. V trimming: 6 bases; J trimming: 8 bases; junction bases outside the gene matches: 3. Germline V lookup: CDR1 ENHRY, CDR2 SYGVKD. The CDR3 sequence is CAISGGVDEQFF. CDR3 coding DNA: TGTGCCATCAGCGGGGGGGTTGATGAGCAGTTCTTC.

The chain links TRBV6-5 to TRBJ1-1; D gene uncertain. Trimming cost V 4 bases and J 7 bases, with 13 bases left between them. CDR3 size: 13 residues. Germline loops: CDR1 MNHEY, CDR2 SVGAGI. The CDR3 sequence is CASSLEIRREAFF. CDR3 DNA: TGTGCCAGCAGTTTAGAAATTCGGCGTGAAGCTTTCTTT.

This clonotype occurred a few times. This rearrangement joins TRBV7-2 to TRBJ2-3; D remains unclear. Trimming shortened V by 5 bases and J by 1 base, and 10 bases separated the two germline ends. The CDR3 extends over 14 amino acids. CDR1 and CDR2 (germline): SGHTA, FQGNSA. This chain's CDR3 is CASSQSAGTDTQYF. CDR3 nucleotides: TGTGCCAGCAGCCAGTCTGCGGGCACAGATACGCAGTATTTT. Full variable domain (rest looked up from reference TRBV7-2 and TRBJ2-3): GAGVSQSPSNKVTEKGKDVELRCDPISGHTALYWYRQSLGQGLEFLIYFQGNSAPDKSGLPSDRFSAERTGGSVSTLTIQRTQQEDSAVYLCASSQSAGTDTQYFGPGTRLTVL.

This clonotype was observed many times. The CDR3 DNA reads TGTGCCAGCAGTGTCCTAGGGGGGACCGGGGAGCTGTTTTTT. As protein: CASSVLGGTGELFF. The rearrangement joins TRBV6-4 to TRBJ2-2, with D tentatively TRBD1 or TRBD2 (6 bases each). The CDR3 extends over 14 amino acids. Germline CDR1 is MRHNA and CDR2 is SNTAGT. Trimming left V 4 bases short and J 5 bases short, with 11 bases between.

The chain uses TRBV3-1 and TRBJ1-1; perhaps TRBD1 as D (5 bases). The CDR3 has 13 residues. Germline CDR1 and CDR2: LGHDT and YNNKEL (reference sequence). Between the trimmed V and J ends, which lost 3 bases and 6 bases, there was a span of 11 bases. The CDR3 region has the DNA TGTGCCAGCAGCCAGGGAGGGGCGGCTGAAGCTTTCTTT. Protein sequence: CASSQGGAAEAFF.

The chain joins TRBV14 to TRBJ1-1, with D possibly being TRBD1 (5 bases). CDR3 size: 15 residues. The V end lost 0 bases, the J end lost 4 bases, and 12 bases lay between the germline ends. The germline V gene encodes CDR1 SGHDN and CDR2 FVKESK. CDR3 coding DNA: TGTGCCAGCAGCCAAGATCGACAGATGGGCACTGAAGCTTTCTTT. Amino acids: CASSQDRQMGTEAFF. The whole variable domain, remainder taken from reference TRBV14 and TRBJ1-1, is EAGVTQFPSHSVIEKGQTVTLRCDPISGHDNLYWYRRVMGKEIKFLLHFVKESKQDESGMPNNRFLAERTGGTYSTLKVQPAELEDSGVYFCASSQDRQMGTEAFFGQGTRLTVV.

The chain uses TRBV9 and TRBJ2-7; D may be TRBD2 (6 bases). The J call may be in error: the DNA end matches TRBJ2-4 better. This CDR3 spans 16 amino acids. From germline, CDR1 is SGDLS and CDR2 YYNGEE. The CDR3 sequence is CASSPSARRAGDIQYF. The CDR3 bases are TGTGCCAGCAGCCCCTCAGCCAGGAGGGCAGGAGACATTCAGTACTTC.

The chain employs TRBV7-9 and TRBJ1-3; a possible D gene is TRBD1 (5 bases). From germline, CDR1 is SEHNR and CDR2 FQNEAQ (reference sequence). The V end was cut by 1 base, the J end by 2 bases, with 9 bases between. This CDR3 is built from 15 residues. This chain's CDR3 is CASSLDRLTGNTIYF. CDR3 nucleotide sequence: TGTGCCAGCAGCTTAGACAGGTTAACTGGAAACACCATATATTTT.

J is TRBJ1-1 and V is TRBV7-6; no reliable D call. V lost 2 bases and J lost 4, with 14 bases in between. This CDR3 region has 15 residues. CDR1 and CDR2 (germline): SGHVS, FNYEAQ. In nucleotides, the CDR3 is TGTGCCAGCAGCTTACGCGTCCAGTCCTCCACTGAAGCTTTCTTT. Its translation: CASSLRVQSSTEAFF.

The chain carries TRBV5-6 and TRBJ2-4, with a weak D call TRBD2 (7 bases). The ends were cut back, 4 bases at V and 8 bases at J, with 16 bases in the middle. Per germline, CDR1 SGHDT and CDR2 YYEEEE. This CDR3 has 14 residues. The chain's CDR3 is CASSPGRGGDIQYF. As DNA, the CDR3 is TGTGCCAGCAGCCCGGGGAGGGGGGGAGACATTCAGTACTTC.